Each of the 2 T cell receptor beta chains below was sequenced from the same sample in a study of blood T cells in healthy people across ages. Sample-barcoded 5' priming and a J-beta primer mix drove a second PCR of roughly 6 to 12 cycles. TCRdb fed the 5' RACE reads into MiXCR, producing one record per CDR3 protein. The repertoire consists of hundreds of thousands of distinct CDR3 sequences, with roughly 50% occurring once and the leading ten covering 20% to 30%. Input material: blood. Receptors were obtained from a man aged 40-49 years in good health.

The chain recombines TRBV6-2 or TRBV6-3 with TRBJ2-7; D call uncertain. Trimming took off 3 bases at V and 3 bases at J, with 9 bases between the two ends. Looked up from germline, CDR1 is MNHEY and CDR2 is SVGEGT. The CDR3 totals 13 residues. CDR3 region: CASSYHKFYEQYF. Here the CDR3 DNA reads TGTGCCAGCAGTTATCACAAATTCTACGAGCAGTACTTC.

The rearrangement joins TRBV20-1 to TRBJ2-7; D uncertain. The germline V and J ends were trimmed by 7 bases and 1 base, with 14 bases remaining between them. CDR3 length: 13 residues. Germline lookup yields CDR1 DFQATT and CDR2 SNEGSKA (reference sequence). The CDR3 coding sequence is TGCAGTGTCCTTACGCTGGATTCCTACGAGCAGTACTTC. Amino acid sequence: CSVLTLDSYEQYF.